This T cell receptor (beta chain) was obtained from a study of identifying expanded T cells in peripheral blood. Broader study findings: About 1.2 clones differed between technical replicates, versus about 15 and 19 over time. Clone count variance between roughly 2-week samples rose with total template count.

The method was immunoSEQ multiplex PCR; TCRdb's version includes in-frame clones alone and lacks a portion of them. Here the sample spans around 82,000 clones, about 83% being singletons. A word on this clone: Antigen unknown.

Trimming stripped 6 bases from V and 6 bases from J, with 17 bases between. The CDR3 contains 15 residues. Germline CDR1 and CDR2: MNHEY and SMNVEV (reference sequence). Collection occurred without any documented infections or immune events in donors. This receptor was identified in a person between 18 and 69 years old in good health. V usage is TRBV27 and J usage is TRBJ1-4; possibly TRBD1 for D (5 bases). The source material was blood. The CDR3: CASSPTGGDHEKLFF. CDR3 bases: TGTGCCAGCAGCCCGACGGGGGGTGACCATGAAAAACTGTTTTTT.